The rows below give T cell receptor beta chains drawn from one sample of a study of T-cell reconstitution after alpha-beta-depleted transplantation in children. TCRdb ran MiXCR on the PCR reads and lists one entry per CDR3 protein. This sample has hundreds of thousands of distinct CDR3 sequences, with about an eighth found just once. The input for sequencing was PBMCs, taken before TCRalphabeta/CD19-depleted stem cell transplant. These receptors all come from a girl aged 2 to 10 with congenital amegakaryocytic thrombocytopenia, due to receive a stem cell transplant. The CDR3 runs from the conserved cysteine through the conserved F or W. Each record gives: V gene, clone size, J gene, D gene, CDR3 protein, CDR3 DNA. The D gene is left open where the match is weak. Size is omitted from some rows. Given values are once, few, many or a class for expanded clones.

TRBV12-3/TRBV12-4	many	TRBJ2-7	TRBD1	CASSFSQGDYEQYF	TGTGCCAGCAGTTTCTCACAGGGGGACTACGAGCAGTACTTC
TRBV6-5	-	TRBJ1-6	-	CASRRAGTDTQPLHF	TGTGCCAGCAGGCGGGCCGGGACCGACACCCAGCCCCTCCACTTT
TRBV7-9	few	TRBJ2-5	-	CASSWTAGWPKETQYF	TGTGCCAGCAGCTGGACCGCCGGTTGGCCTAAGGAGACCCAGTACTTC
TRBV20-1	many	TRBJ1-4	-	CSAKGQPNEKLFF	TGCAGTGCTAAGGGGCAACCTAATGAAAAACTGTTTTTT
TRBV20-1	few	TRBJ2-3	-	CSARDLLGGKLPLTPDTQYF	TGCAGTGCTAGAGATTTATTAGGTGGAAAACTACCGTTAACCCCAGATACGCAGTATTTT
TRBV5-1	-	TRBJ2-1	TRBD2	CASSFEAGGHEQFF	TGCGCCAGCAGCTTCGAAGCGGGAGGGCATGAGCAGTTCTTC
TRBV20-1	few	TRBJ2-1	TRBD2	CSASPLAGDNEQFF	TGCAGTGCTAGCCCACTAGCGGGAGACAATGAGCAGTTCTTC
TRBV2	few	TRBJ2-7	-	CASSRTMTSLGYEQYF	TGTGCCAGCAGCCGAACAATGACTAGTTTAGGCTACGAGCAGTACTTC
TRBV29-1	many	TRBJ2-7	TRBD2	CSVGEGTIYEQYF	TGCAGCGTGGGGGAGGGGACTATTTACGAGCAGTACTTC
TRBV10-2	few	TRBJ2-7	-	CASSEFGQLTSYEQYF	TGCGCCAGCAGTGAGTTCGGACAGCTTACATCCTACGAGCAGTACTTC
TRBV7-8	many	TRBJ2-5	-	CASSSNRATETQYF	TGTGCCAGCAGCTCCAACCGGGCGACAGAGACCCAGTACTTC
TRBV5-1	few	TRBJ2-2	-	CASRIGNTGELFF	TGCGCCAGCAGGATAGGGAACACCGGGGAGCTGTTTTTT
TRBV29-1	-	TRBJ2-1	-	CSGGAGTYNEQFF	TGCAGCGGGGGAGCGGGCACCTACAATGAGCAGTTCTTC
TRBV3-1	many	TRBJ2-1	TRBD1	CASSQVSGGVMDEQFF	TGTGCCAGCAGCCAAGTGTCAGGGGGAGTGATGGATGAGCAGTTCTTC
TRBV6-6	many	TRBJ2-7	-	CASSRLAYEQYF	TGTGCCAGCAGCCGACTAGCCTACGAGCAGTACTTC
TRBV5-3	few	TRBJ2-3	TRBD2	CARGAIPLTVGGLAGGRLDTQYF	TGTGCCAGAGGGGCGATCCCTCTAACGGTGGGCGGACTAGCGGGAGGTCGGTTGGATACGCAGTATTTT
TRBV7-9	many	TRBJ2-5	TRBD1	CASSSRTGVETQYF	TGTGCCAGCAGCTCTCGGACAGGGGTAGAGACCCAGTACTTC
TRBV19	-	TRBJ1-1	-	CASIGRVNTEAFF	TGTGCCAGTATCGGCAGAGTGAACACTGAAGCTTTCTTT
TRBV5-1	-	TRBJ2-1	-	CASARDSTVNEQFF	TGCGCCAGCGCCAGGGACTCCACGGTCAATGAGCAGTTCTTC
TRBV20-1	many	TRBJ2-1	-	CSASWMMNYNEQFF	TGCAGTGCTAGTTGGATGATGAACTACAATGAGCAGTTCTTC
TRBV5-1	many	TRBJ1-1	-	CASSLAQVSGHTEAFF	TGCGCCAGCAGCTTGGCACAGGTTAGCGGCCACACTGAAGCTTTCTTT
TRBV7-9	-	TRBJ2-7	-	CASSLAEIRYEQYF	TGTGCCAGCAGCTTAGCAGAGATTCGGTACGAGCAGTACTTC
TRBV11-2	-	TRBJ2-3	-	CASSLDNFAADTQYF	TGTGCCAGCAGCTTAGATAATTTTGCAGCAGATACGCAGTATTTT
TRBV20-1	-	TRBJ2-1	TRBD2	CSAIRRRGMGLAGNLGLYNEQFF	TGCAGTGCTATCCGCAGACGGGGAATGGGACTAGCGGGAAACTTGGGCCTATACAATGAGCAGTTCTTC
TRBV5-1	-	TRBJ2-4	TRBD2	CASSLARREGRAKNIQYF	TGCGCCAGCAGCTTGGCCCGGCGGGAGGGTAGAGCCAAAAACATTCAGTACTTC
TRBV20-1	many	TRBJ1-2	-	CSAPPGPQHGYGYTF	TGCAGTGCCCCCCCGGGCCCACAACATGGCTATGGCTACACCTTC
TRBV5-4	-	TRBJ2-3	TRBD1	CACSLAGTGGADTQYF	TGTGCCTGCAGCTTGGCCGGGACAGGGGGCGCAGATACGCAGTATTTT
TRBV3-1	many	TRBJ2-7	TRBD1	CASSPLGQISYEQYF	TGTGCCAGCAGCCCCCTGGGACAGATCTCCTACGAGCAGTACTTC
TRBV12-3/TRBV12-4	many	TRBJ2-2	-	CASSFVGKGGELFF	TGTGCCAGCAGTTTTGTGGGAAAGGGCGGGGAGCTGTTTTTT
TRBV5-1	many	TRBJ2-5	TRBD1	CASSSRQGGETQYF	TGCGCCAGCAGCTCTAGACAGGGCGGAGAGACCCAGTACTTC
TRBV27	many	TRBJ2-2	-	CASSFEWASTGELFF	TGTGCCAGCAGTTTTGAGTGGGCCAGCACCGGGGAGCTGTTTTTT
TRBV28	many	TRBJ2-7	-	CASSALDEQYF	TGTGCCAGCAGTGCCTTGGACGAGCAGTACTTC
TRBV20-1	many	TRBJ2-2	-	CSARRAAGGELFF	TGCAGTGCTAGACGCGCAGCGGGCGGGGAGCTGTTTTTT
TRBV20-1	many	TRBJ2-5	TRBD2	CSANLLAAQETQYF	TGCAGTGCTAATCTACTAGCGGCCCAAGAGACCCAGTACTTC
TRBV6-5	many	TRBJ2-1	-	CASSYVHGNNEQFF	TGTGCCAGCAGTTACGTCCACGGTAACAATGAGCAGTTCTTC
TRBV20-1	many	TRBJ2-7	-	CSARTDFYEQYF	TGCAGTGCTAGGACGGATTTCTACGAGCAGTACTTC
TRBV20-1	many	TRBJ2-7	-	CSARRRAYEQYF	TGCAGTGCTAGACGGCGAGCCTACGAGCAGTACTTC
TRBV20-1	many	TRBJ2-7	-	CSADAHAYEQYF	TGCAGTGCTGACGCGCACGCCTACGAGCAGTACTTC
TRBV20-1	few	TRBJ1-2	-	CSASGTGLVYGYTF	TGCAGTGCCAGTGGGACCGGGTTAGTCTATGGCTACACCTTC
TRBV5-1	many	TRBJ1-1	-	CASSLPSGQTEAFF	TGCGCCAGCAGTCTCCCGTCAGGGCAGACTGAAGCTTTCTTT
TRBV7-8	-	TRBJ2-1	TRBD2	CASRTPGLAGGEARYNEQFF	TGTGCCAGCAGGACGCCGGGACTAGCGGGAGGGGAGGCTCGGTACAATGAGCAGTTCTTC
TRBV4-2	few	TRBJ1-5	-	CASSQEAGNQPQHF	TGTGCCAGCAGCCAAGAAGCTGGCAATCAGCCCCAGCATTTT
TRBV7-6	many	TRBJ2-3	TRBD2	CASRLSGRVTDTQYF	TGTGCCAGCAGACTTAGCGGGAGGGTCACAGATACGCAGTATTTT
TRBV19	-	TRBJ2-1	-	CASSMSLYNEQFF	TGTGCCAGTAGTATGAGCCTATACAATGAGCAGTTCTTC
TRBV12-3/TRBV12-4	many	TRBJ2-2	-	CASSLIRRTGELFF	TGTGCCAGCAGTTTGATCCGCCGCACCGGGGAGCTGTTTTTT
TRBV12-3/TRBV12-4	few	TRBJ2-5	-	CASSSPGQPGTQYF	TGTGCCAGCAGCTCTCCCGGGCAACCGGGGACCCAGTACTTC
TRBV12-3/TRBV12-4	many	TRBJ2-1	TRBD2	CASTPGTSGGNEQFF	TGTGCCAGCACCCCGGGGACTAGCGGGGGCAATGAGCAGTTCTTC
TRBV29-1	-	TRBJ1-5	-	CSVAGGWNQPQHF	TGCAGCGTGGCGGGTGGGTGGAATCAGCCCCAGCATTTT
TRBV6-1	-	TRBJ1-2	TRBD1	CASSAGTGDGYTF	TGTGCCAGCAGTGCTGGGACAGGGGATGGCTACACCTTC
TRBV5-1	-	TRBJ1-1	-	CASSLGGRVGAFF	TGCGCCAGCAGCTTGGGGGGGCGGGTTGGCGCTTTCTTT
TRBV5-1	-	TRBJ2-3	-	CASSWGPGTDTQYF	TGCGCCAGCAGCTGGGGGCCCGGCACAGATACGCAGTATTTT
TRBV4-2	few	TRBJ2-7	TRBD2	CASSQGVGLAGSYEQYF	TGTGCCAGCAGCCAAGGCGTGGGACTAGCGGGCTCCTACGAGCAGTACTTC
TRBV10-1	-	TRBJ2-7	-	CASSSAGNPFEQYF	TGCGCCAGCAGTTCGGCGGGTAACCCATTCGAGCAGTACTTC
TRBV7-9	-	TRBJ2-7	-	CASSRTGGAGYEQYF	TGTGCCAGCAGCCGTACTGGAGGAGCGGGCTACGAGCAGTACTTC
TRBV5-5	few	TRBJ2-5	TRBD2	CASSLYTSGAVGETQYF	TGTGCCAGCAGCTTGTATACTAGCGGGGCTGTAGGAGAGACCCAGTACTTC
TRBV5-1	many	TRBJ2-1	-	CASSLVIGGSYNEQFF	TGCGCCAGCAGCTTGGTTATTGGAGGCTCCTACAATGAGCAGTTCTTC
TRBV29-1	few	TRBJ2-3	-	CSVWGLAGDTQYF	TGCAGCGTTTGGGGTCTAGCTGGAGATACGCAGTATTTT
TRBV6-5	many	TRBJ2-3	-	CASSYFLSGSTDTQYF	TGTGCCAGCAGTTATTTCCTCAGCGGCTCCACAGATACGCAGTATTTT
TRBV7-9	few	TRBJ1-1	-	CASTGRPGESEAFF	TGTGCCAGCACCGGAAGACCCGGGGAGTCTGAAGCTTTCTTT
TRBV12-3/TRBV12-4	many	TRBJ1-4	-	CASSLAGPNEKLFF	TGTGCCAGCAGTTTAGCAGGGCCAAATGAAAAACTGTTTTTT